The clone carrying this TCR beta chain appeared many times. The data are from a study of shared clonotypes between healthy human individuals. The CDR3 is made up of 12 amino acids. Trimming took off 5 bases at V and 8 bases at J, with 15 bases between the two ends. Germline loops: CDR1 GTSNPN, CDR2 SVGIG (reference sequence). Here immunoSEQ multiplex PCR was the method, and the copy in TCRdb shows in-frame clones only, minus some. Of about 87,000 clones in the sample, roughly 45% were seen once. This TCR was sampled from a middle-aged woman in good health. Some clones in this sample may be carry-over from other donors' samples. Specimen: PBMCs. The chain joins TRBV30 to TRBJ1-2, with D perhaps matching TRBD1 (6 bases). Here the CDR3 DNA reads TGTGCCTGGGTAGGACAGCTGGGCGGCTACACCTTC. Amino acids: CAWVGQLGGYTF.